There are many counts of the clone carrying this T cell receptor (beta chain). CDR1 is SGHNT, CDR2 YYREEE, per germline (reference sequence). CDR3 size: 16 residues. The V and J ends lost 0 bases and 0 bases, in that order; junction bases with no gene match: 4. The data derive from a study of blood T cell repertoires in COVID-19. Study in general: Two negative PCRs, clearance, or symptom resolution were required of recovered Cohort 3 donors.

Participants were aged roughly 18 to 89 years from 24 US areas. Sequenced by immunoSEQ multiplex PCR; TCRdb stores in-frame clones only, minus some. Of about 400,000 clones listed, over 75% were seen once; the top ten hold approximately 1.9%. The receptor was derived from a man aged 40-55 years in a cohort exposed to, infected with or recovered from COVID-19 (not recorded which). Sequencing was performed on PBMCs or T cells enriched from blood (not recorded which). This sequence joins TRBV5-4 and TRBJ2-3, with 7 positions matching TRBD2. The CDR3 sequence: CASSLVPGLSTDTQYF. The CDR3 DNA follows: TGTGCCAGCAGCTTGGTTCCGGGACTAAGCACAGATACGCAGTATTTT.